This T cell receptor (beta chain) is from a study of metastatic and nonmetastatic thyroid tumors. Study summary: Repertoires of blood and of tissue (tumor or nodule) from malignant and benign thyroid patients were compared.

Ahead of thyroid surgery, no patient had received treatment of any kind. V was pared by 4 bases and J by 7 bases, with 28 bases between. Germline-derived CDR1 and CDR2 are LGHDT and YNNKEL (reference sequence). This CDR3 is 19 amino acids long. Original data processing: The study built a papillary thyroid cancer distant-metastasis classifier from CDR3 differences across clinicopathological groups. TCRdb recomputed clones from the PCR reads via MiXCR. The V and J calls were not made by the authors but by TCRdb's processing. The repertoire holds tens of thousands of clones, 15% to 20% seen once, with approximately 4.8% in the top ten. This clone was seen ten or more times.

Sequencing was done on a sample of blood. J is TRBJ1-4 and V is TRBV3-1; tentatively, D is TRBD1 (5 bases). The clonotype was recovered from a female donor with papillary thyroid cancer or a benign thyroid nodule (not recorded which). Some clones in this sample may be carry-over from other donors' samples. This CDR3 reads CASSRRGGGGSGSSEKLFF. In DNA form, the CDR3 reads TGTGCCAGCAGCCGACGCGGGGGAGGAGGCTCGGGGAGTAGTGAAAAACTGTTTTTT. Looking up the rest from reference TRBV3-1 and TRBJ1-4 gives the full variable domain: DTAVSQTPKYLVTQMGNDKSIKCEQNLGHDTMYWYKQDSKKFLKIMFSYNNKELIINETVPNRFSPKSPDKAHLNLHINSLELGDSAVYFCASSRRGGGGSGSSEKLFFGSGTQLSVL.